The source of this T cell receptor (beta chain) is a study of cytomegalovirus exposure and HLA in healthy donors. Across the whole study: Early release data held 75 million to 100 million unique TCRs from HLA-typed donors.

The primer mix had 60 Vbeta and 13 Jbeta primers. The data were produced by immunoSEQ multiplex PCR, yet TCRdb's version contains in-frame clones alone and is incomplete. This sample's table reports 95,000 to 150,000 clones. The CDR3 runs 17 residues. The ends lost 4 bases at V and 7 bases at J; junction bases unmatched: 17. Germline assignment: CDR1 SGHDN and CDR2 FVKESK. Nominally healthy donors were sampled, though unrecorded immune exposures were likely. The V and J genes are TRBV14 and TRBJ1-1; 8 bases agree with TRBD1. The sample was PBMCs. This clonotype was sampled from a man aged 30 to 39 in good health and CMV-seronegative. The DNA for the CDR3 is TGTGCCAGCAGCCCTAGGTCGTACTCGATTGGACAGGGTGAAGCTTTCTTT. Its protein is CASSPRSYSIGQGEAFF.